This entry features one T cell receptor beta chain sequence. One junction end disagrees with the germline gene, perhaps due to a read error. The CDR3 runs 15 residues. Germline-derived CDR1 and CDR2 are SSHAT and FNYEAQ (reference sequence). These data originate in a study of blood T cell repertoires in COVID-19. At the level of the study: Samples taken during acute and convalescent COVID-19 were collected in the United States, Italy and Spain. In each case, the material was cDNA or gDNA derived from T cells, B-cell-depleted T cells, or PBMCs.

Per the original methods: Reference gene primer amplification gave estimated nucleated cell counts. Sequencing used immunoSEQ multiplex PCR; TCRdb keeps in-frame clones, though not all of them. Clone size and the V and J calls come from that table; the DNA yielded D and trimming. The data show roughly 38,000 clones, with about 85% seen just once and approximately 15% held by the top ten. Sequenced: peripheral blood. This sequence was found in a human donor in a cohort sampled during active COVID-19. The J gene is TRBJ2-5, the V gene TRBV7-7; TRBD1 aligns across 8 bases. The DNA of the CDR3 is TGTGCTAGCACCAATAATGGACAGGGCCAAGAGACCCAGTACTTC. As protein: CASTNNGQGQETQYF.